This TCR beta chain was identified during a study of T cells in narcolepsy. Broader study findings: Autoreactive HCRT-specific and TRIB2-specific clonotypes were marked in same-patient CSF-versus-blood CD4+ comparisons.

Germline V gene lookup returns CDR1 MNHEY and CDR2 SMNVEV (reference sequence). Unmatched junction bases numbered 7, after V lost 8 bases and J lost 4 bases. CDR3 length equals 14 residues. Measured with immunoSEQ multiplex PCR; TCRdb has only the in-frame clones, and not every one. The sample has 28,000 or so clones; roughly 86% are singletons. Concerning this clone: Its antigen is still unknown.

The sequence came from a human donor with narcolepsy. The sample was CD45RA- memory CD4+ T cells from PBMCs. This chain links TRBV27 with TRBJ2-7; 11 bases are shared with TRBD1. CDR3 sequence: CASQKGTGGYEQYF. The DNA for the CDR3 is TGTGCCAGCCAAAAGGGGACAGGGGGGTACGAGCAGTACTTC.